Sequencing of this TCR beta chain was carried out in a study of CD8 T cells in Susac syndrome (dated by TCRdb to about 2019). Background on the whole study: The study used repertoire sequencing to test whether antigen drove CD8+ T cell activation and differentiation in Susac syndrome. CD8+ T cell repertoire clonality was compared between eleven to twelve healthy donors, approximately 14 Susac syndrome patients and roughly 15 multiple sclerosis patients.

RNA was extracted with the RNeasy kit and roughly 0.5 to 1 ug was reverse transcribed using random hexamers. TCR beta CDR3 regions were amplified with the immunoSEQ multiplex PCR assay covering 54 Vbeta and 13 Jbeta segments. PCR amplification bias was corrected using a synthetic template baseline for primer optimization and computational correction. The source study handled its data this way. Reads were annotated to V, D and J genes per IMGT and analyzed with immunoSEQ Analyzer, keeping only productive sequences. Clonality was computed as one minus Shannon entropy normalized by log2 of the number of productive unique sequences. For each patient and control, public and private clones were evaluated within the 100 most prevalent clones. A clone was defined as Susac-specific if it was absent from the healthy and MS cohorts, from more than 850 published viral clones and from other ImmuneACCESS disease sequences. TCRdb reran the public reads through fastp at Q25 and MiXCR, keeping productive beta chains. All rows with the same CDR3 protein become a single entry with the most common DNA and genes. The V and J calls were not made by the authors but by TCRdb's processing. This sample comprises 160,000 or so distinct CDR3 sequences, 90% to 95% of them detected only once. The top ten constitute 0.15% to 0.2% of the sample.

Study-level results and caveats: The number of individuals in the TCR sequencing and HLA analysis was acknowledged as relatively small.

Peripheral blood CD8+ and CD4+ T cells from healthy donors, Susac syndrome patients and multiple sclerosis patients were profiled using high-throughput TCR beta sequencing. Treatment-naive patients with stable or active relapsing-remitting disease fulfilling revised McDonald criteria were used as multiple sclerosis controls. Bulk CD8+ and CD4+ T cells were purified magnetically by negative isolation, whereas CD8+ TEMRA cells were enriched by FACS. Blood was drawn into EDTA tubes, processed within 24 hours, and PBMCs were isolated by density gradient centrifugation. PBMCs intended for TCR sequencing were frozen in liquid nitrogen and were later thawed in a 37 degrees C water bath. The sorted or isolated CD4+, CD8+ and CD8+ TEMRA cells reached a purity of at least 90%. As regards this clonotype: It lacks a known antigen. Per-base qualities were not stored, and no clone one base away is much larger.

The CDR3 covers 13 residues, taking in both the cysteine and the phenylalanine. Here the CDR3 DNA is all that survives: 39 bases in frame from base 1. V has 7 bases trimmed and J has 8 bases trimmed; junction bases matching no gene number 9. The germline V gene sets CDR1 to SQVTM and CDR2 to ANQGSEA. Recombination linked TRBV29-1 to TRBJ1-4; TRBD1 matches 8 bases in the middle. The receptor comes from a human donor with multiple sclerosis. The sample was CD8+ T cells from PBMCs. The sequenced DNA is TGCAGCGCTACGGGACAGGCGGAGGAAAAACTGTTTTTT. Its product reads: CSATGQAEEKLFF.